This TCR beta chain was recovered during a study of cytomegalovirus exposure and HLA in healthy donors. Study summary: Later, an analysis reported that the 120 or so validation repertoires had used the same platform as the 550 to 750 first-cohort repertoires. The study's findings and limits: The study labeled under 200 TCR beta chains cytomegalovirus-associated. For most TCR sequences rarity was the rule, although some public TCRs occurred in many donors.

TCRdb's copy holds only in-frame clones and misses some; the assay was immunoSEQ multiplex PCR. The table shows more than 120,000 clones, with roughly 87% occurring only once. Comments on this clone: As yet, its antigen is unknown.

The donors formed part of the roughly 110-subject validation cohort, distinct from the approximately 670-subject first cohort. The germline V gene has CDR1 SGHRS and CDR2 YFSETQ. Trimming stripped 3 bases from V and 6 bases from J, with 10 bases between. This CDR3 is built from 14 residues. This TCR was sampled from a man aged 18 to 29 in good health and CMV-seropositive. Sequenced sample: PBMCs. This rearrangement joins TRBV5-1 to TRBJ1-6, with no clear D. The CDR3 nucleotides read TGCGCCAGCAGCTCTTTACAGACTAATTCACCCCTCCACTTT. Its translation is CASSSLQTNSPLHF.